This T cell receptor beta chain came from a study of CD8+ T cells in alopecia areata. Following extraction, RNA underwent reverse transcription to cDNA, which served as the sequencing template. Profiled with immunoSEQ multiplex PCR; TCRdb holds only in-frame clones, not every one. This sample has around 200,000 clones, with around 56% found just once. This CDR3 contains 15 residues. With V trimmed by 3 bases and J by 1 base, 4 bases remained unmatched. Germline V gene sequence: CDR1 MNHEY, CDR2 SMNVEV (reference sequence). Regarding treatment: oral pan-JAK inhibitor, 5-10 mg twice daily. The specimen was CD4+ T cells sorted from blood, collected at week 4, from a patient treated with tofacitinib. This chain joins TRBV27 and TRBJ2-5; TRBD2 agrees at 8 bases. The receptor's source is a human donor with alopecia areata. CDR3 nucleotides: TGTGCCAGCAGTTTCACACGGGGGGGCCAAGAGACCCAGTACTTC. It yields the protein CASSFTRGGQETQYF.